Included here is one T cell receptor (beta chain) sequence, with context. The sample belongs to a study of blood T cell repertoires in COVID-19. Some clones are missing from TCRdb's copy, which holds only in-frame ones; the method was immunoSEQ multiplex PCR. The top ten clones hold 9% to 10% of a sample with some 30,000 clones, more than 70% of them seen once. Sequenced material: peripheral blood. The source of this sequence is an older man with active COVID-19.

The CDR3 nucleotides read TGTGCCAGCAGTTTGAGCTCTGGAAACACCATATATTTT. This codes for CASSLSSGNTIYF. The J gene is TRBJ1-3, the V gene TRBV12-3 or TRBV12-4; D uncertain. The CDR3 totals 13 residues. The ends were cut back, 3 bases at V and 0 bases at J, with 3 bases in the middle.